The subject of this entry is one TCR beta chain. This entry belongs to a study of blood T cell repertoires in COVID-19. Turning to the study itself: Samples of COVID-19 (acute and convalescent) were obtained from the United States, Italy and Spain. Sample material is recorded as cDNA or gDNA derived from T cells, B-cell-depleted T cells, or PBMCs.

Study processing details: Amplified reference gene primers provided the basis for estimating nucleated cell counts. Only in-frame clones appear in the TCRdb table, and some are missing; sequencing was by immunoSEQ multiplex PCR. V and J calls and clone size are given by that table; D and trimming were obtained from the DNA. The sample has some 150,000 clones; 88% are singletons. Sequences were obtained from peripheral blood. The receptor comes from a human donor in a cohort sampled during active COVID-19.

In DNA form, the CDR3 reads TGTGCCAGCAGCCTGATAGCGAGCTCCTACAATGAGCAGTTCTTC. Protein sequence: CASSLIASSYNEQFF. The chain employs TRBV11-2 and TRBJ2-1, with a tentative D call TRBD2 (5 bases). Trimming stripped 5 bases from V and 0 bases from J, with 11 bases between. Germline loops: CDR1 SGHAT, CDR2 FQNNGV. There are 15 residues in the CDR3.